Listed below are T cell receptor beta chains from one sample, sequenced in a study of OX40 agonist ivuxolimab in advanced cancers. TCRdb's table, derived via immunoSEQ multiplex PCR, lists solely in-frame clones and lacks some. The table shows approximately 40,000 clones, with around 92% occurring only once. The material sequenced was CD4+ or CD8+ T cells sorted from blood, taken in a trial of the OX40 agonist ivuxolimab. The receptors were sampled from an adult with an advanced solid tumor such as melanoma, head and neck, liver or kidney cancer. CDR3s include the opening cysteine and the closing phenylalanine or tryptophan. Clone size is shown for a subset of rows, as once, few, many or a class of expanded clone.

V gene	clone size	CDR3 protein
TRBV29-1	once	CSVEYTYNEQFF
TRBV20-1	NA	CSWGPYGYTF
TRBV2	few	CASRGIGGERSQHF
TRBV30	once	CAWSVEGHVTNEKLFF
TRBV28	NA	CASYLAGTEMYF
TRBV29-1	NA	CSVVLRDRGEYEQFF
TRBV29-1	NA	CSVDTGGYGYTF
TRBV9	NA	CASSVGASPNEQFF
TRBV7-9	few	CASSLVLGAHTDTQYF
TRBV2	NA	CASSEMKTGELFF
TRBV19	NA	CASNLGGSGYTF
TRBV5-1	once	CASSLGLALYNEQFF
TRBV2	NA	CASSERGRSSYNSPLHF
TRBV6-7	NA	CASSLPKGPSGANVLTF
TRBV9	NA	CASSVGNRPDTEAFF
TRBV27	NA	CASSPSGERERLWYF
TRBV2	NA	CASSEGRVLTDTQYF
TRBV10-3	NA	CAISAVQEVLNGYTF
TRBV29-1	once	CSVEAQYF
TRBV5-6	NA	CASSQGYSSYNEQFF
TRBV6-5	NA	CASSYSVVVGANVLTF
TRBV5-1	NA	CASSFGTGAYEQYF
TRBV11-2	NA	CASSWDRGNTEAFF
TRBV5-4	NA	CASSSHRDRVGEQYF
TRBV27	once	CASSWTPRSYNEQFF
TRBV2	NA	CASSALAGVADTQYF
TRBV29-1	NA	CSVGLIEEETQYF
TRBV9	NA	CASSVEGVGSTDTQYF
TRBV11-2	NA	CASSLETNEKLFF
TRBV6-5	NA	CASSYGGTEAFF
TRBV7-9	once	CASRKGGSEAFF
TRBV9	NA	CASSVDAGLYNEQFF
TRBV19	NA	CASSIIGSAGANVLTF
TRBV7-9	NA	CASSDVSGLYIQYF
TRBV13	NA	CASSLRQNMNTEAFF
TRBV6-6	NA	CASSMEGWTEAFF
TRBV30	NA	CAWKESVAKNIQYF
TRBV9	NA	CASSVSQGAGNEQFF
TRBV10-3	NA	CAISRGGVRGVGHEQFF
TRBV25-1	NA	CASSELEGGGYGYTF
TRBV19	NA	CASSTRGSNYGYTF
TRBV6-6	NA	CASRAGGYNEQFF
TRBV2	NA	CASSEARGGGPTGELFF
TRBV7-9	NA	CASSLRGTEAFF
TRBV19	NA	CASMPTFGTRSTDTQYF
TRBV11-3	NA	CASSLGGAGGYNEQFF
TRBV7-8	NA	CASSFSGGGETQYF
TRBV7-3	NA	CASSLLGSSYNEQFF
TRBV7-9	NA	CASSFSSGSFLRNEQFF
TRBV5-1	NA	CASSSSREQFF
TRBV5-1	NA	CASSSSGLAGAVEQFF
TRBV7-6	NA	CASSLLWNTEAFF